The rows below give T cell receptor beta chains drawn from one sample of a study of Ad26.COV2.S vaccination and SARS-CoV-2 variants. Clones were read by immunoSEQ multiplex PCR, and TCRdb kept only the in-frame ones, dropping some. In the table there are some 250,000 clones, approximately 88% of which are singletons. The specimen comprised peripheral blood, sampled in a trial of Ad26.COV2.S vaccine versus placebo. The receptors here all came from a person between 18 and 59 years old who received the Ad26.COV2.S COVID-19 vaccine or a placebo. The CDR3 runs from the conserved cysteine through the conserved F or W. D genes are given only for firm matches. Clone size is stated in some rows and not others, as once, few, many or a class when expanded.

size: NA; D: TRBD2; V: TRBV5-1; J: TRBJ2-5; CDR3: CASSRTSGFQETQYF; DNA: TGCGCCAGCAGCCGGACTAGCGGGTTTCAAGAGACCCAGTACTTC
size: once; D: TRBD2; V: TRBV6-2/TRBV6-3; J: TRBJ2-7; CDR3: CASSYPGLAGMNTYEQYF; DNA: TGTGCCAGCAGTTACCCCGGACTAGCGGGAATGAACACCTACGAGCAGTACTTC
size: NA; D: NA; V: TRBV28; J: TRBJ2-3; CDR3: CATALRTASTDTQYF; DNA: TGTGCCACCGCCCTTAGGACAGCTAGCACAGATACGCAGTATTTT
size: NA; D: TRBD2; V: TRBV11-3; J: TRBJ2-1; CDR3: CASSLDGLAGDNEQFF; DNA: TGTGCCAGCAGCTTAGATGGACTAGCGGGGGACAATGAGCAGTTCTTC
size: NA; D: TRBD1; V: TRBV6-4; J: TRBJ2-5; CDR3: CASSGRQDRYQETQYF; DNA: TGTGCCAGCAGCGGAAGACAGGACAGGTACCAAGAGACCCAGTACTTC
size: NA; D: NA; V: TRBV12-3/TRBV12-4; J: TRBJ1-2; CDR3: CASSLGEFGGYTF; DNA: TGTGCCAGCAGTTTGGGGGAATTTGGTGGCTACACCTTC
size: NA; D: TRBD1; V: TRBV19; J: TRBJ1-5; CDR3: CASRPPDRGNQPQHF; DNA: TGTGCCAGTAGACCCCCGGACAGGGGCAATCAGCCCCAGCATTTT
size: NA; D: TRBD1; V: TRBV28; J: TRBJ2-3; CDR3: CASSRPGTGVDTQYF; DNA: TGTGCCAGCAGTCGTCCCGGGACAGGGGTAGATACGCAGTATTTT
size: NA; D: TRBD2; V: TRBV4-1; J: TRBJ2-1; CDR3: CASSGTSGRYEQFF; DNA: TGCGCCAGCAGCGGGACTAGCGGACGGTATGAGCAGTTCTTC
size: NA; D: TRBD1; V: TRBV10-3; J: TRBJ1-1; CDR3: CAIDRTGLNTEAFF; DNA: TGTGCCATTGATCGGACAGGACTGAACACTGAAGCTTTCTTT
size: NA; D: TRBD1; V: TRBV6-5; J: TRBJ1-4; CDR3: CASRPRTGDEKLFF; DNA: TGTGCCAGCAGGCCCCGGACAGGGGATGAAAAACTGTTTTTT
size: NA; D: NA; V: TRBV6-4; J: TRBJ2-3; CDR3: CASSPSGEDTQYF; DNA: TGTGCCAGCAGTCCGTCCGGCGAGGATACGCAGTATTTT
size: NA; D: NA; V: TRBV30; J: TRBJ1-1; CDR3: CAWSPGIDTEAFF; DNA: TGTGCCTGGAGTCCAGGGATAGACACTGAAGCTTTCTTT
size: NA; D: TRBD2; V: TRBV11-2; J: TRBJ2-1; CDR3: CASTERGREWVNEQFF; DNA: TGTGCCAGCACCGAGCGAGGGCGGGAGTGGGTCAATGAGCAGTTCTTC
size: NA; D: TRBD1; V: TRBV6-1; J: TRBJ2-7; CDR3: CASSEVTGVEQYF; DNA: TGTGCCAGCAGTGAGGTGACAGGGGTCGAGCAGTACTTC
size: NA; D: TRBD1; V: TRBV7-2; J: TRBJ1-2; CDR3: CASRSDRGKLYGYTF; DNA: TGTGCCAGCAGATCCGACAGGGGAAAGCTCTATGGCTACACCTTC
size: once; D: NA; V: TRBV4-1; J: TRBJ2-5; CDR3: CASSQEGWYQETQYF; DNA: TGCGCCAGCAGCCAAGAAGGGTGGTACCAAGAGACCCAGTACTTC
size: NA; D: NA; V: TRBV10-3; J: TRBJ2-2; CDR3: CAIRGTPGTGELFF; DNA: TGTGCCATCAGAGGGACCCCGGGCACCGGGGAGCTGTTTTTT
size: NA; D: TRBD1; V: TRBV6-6; J: TRBJ1-4; CDR3: CASSHGTGSNEKLFF; DNA: TGTGCCAGCAGTCATGGGACAGGGAGTAATGAAAAACTGTTTTTT
size: NA; D: NA; V: TRBV5-1; J: TRBJ1-6; CDR3: CASSLGQGWNSPLHF; DNA: TGCGCCAGCAGCTTGGGTCAGGGGTGGAATTCACCCCTCCACTTT
size: few; D: NA; V: TRBV3-1/TRBV3-2; J: TRBJ2-7; CDR3: CASSPFKGDNYEQYF; DNA: TGTGCCAGCAGCCCATTTAAAGGGGATAACTACGAGCAGTACTTC
size: NA; D: NA; V: TRBV6-5; J: TRBJ2-2; CDR3: CASSYSNRYTGELFF; DNA: TGTGCCAGCAGTTACTCGAACAGATACACCGGGGAGCTGTTTTTT
size: NA; D: TRBD2; V: TRBV30; J: TRBJ2-3; CDR3: CACSLAGGATQYF; DNA: TGTGCCTGTTCTTTAGCGGGGGGCGCAACGCAGTATTTT
size: NA; D: NA; V: TRBV7-9; J: TRBJ1-2; CDR3: CASSLKAVGEHGYTF; DNA: TGTGCCAGCAGCTTAAAGGCGGTGGGGGAACATGGCTACACCTTC
size: NA; D: NA; V: TRBV7-9; J: TRBJ2-7; CDR3: CASSFGQLVTYEQYF; DNA: TGTGCCAGCAGCTTCGGGCAGCTGGTGACCTACGAGCAGTACTTC
size: NA; D: NA; V: TRBV5-1; J: TRBJ2-7; CDR3: CASSFSSRQGPSGSSYEQYF; DNA: TGCGCCAGCAGCTTCAGCTCGAGACAGGGACCCAGCGGGAGCTCCTACGAGCAGTACTTC
size: NA; D: NA; V: TRBV6-6; J: TRBJ1-1; CDR3: CASSYAGVNTEAFF; DNA: TGTGCCAGCAGTTACGCGGGCGTGAACACTGAAGCTTTCTTT
size: NA; D: TRBD1; V: TRBV7-2; J: TRBJ2-6; CDR3: CASSARGPPYGANVLTF; DNA: TGTGCCAGCAGCGCCAGGGGGCCGCCCTATGGGGCCAACGTCCTGACTTTC
size: once; D: NA; V: TRBV18; J: TRBJ2-5; CDR3: CASSPLRVGQETQYF; DNA: TGTGCCAGCTCACCTCTCAGGGTTGGTCAGGAGACCCAGTACTTC
size: NA; D: NA; V: TRBV4-3; J: TRBJ1-1; CDR3: CASSQEIVGRKVNTEAFF; DNA: TGCGCCAGCAGCCAAGAGATAGTGGGACGCAAGGTTAACACTGAAGCTTTCTTT
size: NA; D: TRBD2; V: TRBV13; J: TRBJ2-7; CDR3: CASSFSGLAGEHEQYF; DNA: TGTGCCAGCAGCTTCTCGGGACTAGCGGGAGAACACGAGCAGTACTTC
size: NA; D: NA; V: TRBV7-2; J: TRBJ1-3; CDR3: CASSLAQGLSGNTIYF; DNA: TGTGCCAGCAGCTTAGCGCAAGGGCTGTCCGGAAACACCATATATTTT
size: NA; D: TRBD2; V: TRBV28; J: TRBJ2-2; CDR3: CASTLPLPSGLRGELFF; DNA: TGTGCCAGCACCCTTCCACTCCCTAGCGGCCTGAGGGGGGAGCTGTTTTTT
size: once; D: NA; V: TRBV5-4; J: TRBJ2-1; CDR3: CASSFGTSSSYNEQFF; DNA: TGTGCCAGCAGCTTCGGGACTTCCAGCTCCTACAATGAGCAGTTCTTC
size: NA; D: TRBD2; V: TRBV5-6; J: TRBJ2-1; CDR3: CATSPRGGGNEQFF; DNA: TGTGCCACCAGCCCCCGGGGGGGCGGGAATGAGCAGTTCTTC
size: NA; D: TRBD2; V: TRBV27; J: TRBJ2-1; CDR3: CASSLGGLAGVWYNEQFF; DNA: TGTGCCAGCAGTTTAGGGGGGCTAGCGGGAGTGTGGTACAATGAGCAGTTCTTC
size: NA; D: NA; V: TRBV10-3; J: TRBJ1-3; CDR3: CATTAGNGNTIYF; DNA: TGTGCCACTACTGCCGGGAACGGAAACACCATATATTTT
size: NA; D: TRBD2; V: TRBV6-1; J: TRBJ2-1; CDR3: CASSETSGSYNEQFF; DNA: TGTGCCAGCAGTGAAACGAGCGGGAGTTACAATGAGCAGTTCTTC
size: NA; D: NA; V: TRBV6-5; J: TRBJ2-7; CDR3: CASSSYARSYEQYF; DNA: TGTGCCAGCAGTTCCTACGCCCGTTCCTACGAGCAGTACTTC
size: NA; D: NA; V: TRBV6-2/TRBV6-3; J: TRBJ2-1; CDR3: CASSPAGRSLREQFF; DNA: TGTGCCAGCAGCCCGGCGGGGAGGTCCCTCCGGGAGCAGTTCTTC
size: NA; D: NA; V: TRBV19; J: TRBJ2-4; CDR3: CASQQGTKNIQYF; DNA: TGTGCCAGTCAGCAGGGGACCAAAAACATTCAGTACTTC
size: NA; D: TRBD1; V: TRBV5-1; J: TRBJ2-1; CDR3: CASSTDRVTYNEQFF; DNA: TGCGCCAGCAGCACTGACAGGGTAACCTACAATGAGCAGTTCTTC
size: NA; D: NA; V: TRBV19; J: TRBJ1-5; CDR3: CASSMSGLGDPNQPQHF; DNA: TGTGCCAGTAGTATGTCGGGGTTGGGAGATCCCAATCAGCCCCAGCATTTT
size: NA; D: NA; V: TRBV10-3; J: TRBJ1-6; CDR3: CAISRDIDVSPLHF; DNA: TGTGCCATCAGCCGGGACATTGATGTTTCACCCCTCCACTTT
size: NA; D: TRBD2; V: TRBV28; J: TRBJ2-3; CDR3: CASRDRGGTDTQYF; DNA: TGTGCCAGCAGGGACCGGGGGGGCACAGATACGCAGTATTTT
size: NA; D: NA; V: TRBV13; J: TRBJ2-1; CDR3: CASMAVSYNEQFF; DNA: TGTGCCAGCATGGCAGTCTCCTACAATGAGCAGTTCTTC
size: NA; D: NA; V: TRBV24-1; J: TRBJ2-1; CDR3: CATSGTRDVWGNEQFF; DNA: TGTGCCACCAGTGGGACGAGGGATGTGTGGGGCAATGAGCAGTTCTTC
size: NA; D: NA; V: TRBV28; J: TRBJ1-5; CDR3: CASSLGPVNQPQHF; DNA: TGTGCCAGCAGTTTAGGTCCGGTCAATCAGCCCCAGCATTTT
size: NA; D: NA; V: TRBV7-2; J: TRBJ1-2; CDR3: CASSSPLRGGYTF; DNA: TGTGCCAGCAGCTCACCCCTTAGGGGCGGCTACACCTTC
size: NA; D: TRBD1; V: TRBV5-1; J: TRBJ2-7; CDR3: CASSLDPGGFEQYF; DNA: TGCGCCAGCAGCTTGGACCCAGGGGGCTTCGAGCAGTACTTC
size: once; D: NA; V: TRBV19; J: TRBJ1-5; CDR3: CASSHESNQPQHF; DNA: TGTGCCAGTAGTCATGAGAGCAATCAGCCCCAGCATTTT
size: NA; D: NA; V: TRBV30; J: TRBJ2-1; CDR3: CAWSPGSSYNEQFF; DNA: TGTGCCTGGAGCCCAGGTAGCTCCTACAATGAGCAGTTCTTC
size: NA; D: NA; V: TRBV6-6; J: TRBJ2-2; CDR3: CASSYSGGELFF; DNA: TGTGCCAGCAGTTACTCAGGCGGGGAGCTGTTTTTT
size: NA; D: TRBD1; V: TRBV7-9; J: TRBJ2-7; CDR3: CASSADRGTYEQYF; DNA: TGTGCCAGCAGCGCCGACAGGGGGACCTACGAGCAGTACTTC
size: NA; D: NA; V: TRBV30; J: TRBJ1-2; CDR3: CAWRPGRDYGYTF; DNA: TGTGCCTGGAGACCGGGGAGGGACTATGGCTACACCTTC